The next 12 T cell receptor beta chains were all read from a single sample in a study of cytomegalovirus exposure and HLA in healthy donors. Some clones are missing from TCRdb's copy, which holds only in-frame ones; the method was immunoSEQ multiplex PCR. The profile shows some 70,000 clones, roughly 91% of them singletons. The sequencing input was PBMCs. These receptors were collected from a woman aged 18-35 years in good health and CMV-seronegative.

The chain employs TRBV29-1 and TRBJ2-3; 8 nucleotides align to TRBD2. Germline values: CDR1 SQVTM, CDR2 ANQGSEA. V lost 6 bases, J lost 2 bases, and 10 bases stayed unmatched. This CDR3 is built from 15 residues. The CDR3 reads CSVPTSGDITDTQYF. CDR3 DNA: TGCAGCGTCCCTACTAGCGGAGATATCACAGATACGCAGTATTTT.

The chain recombines TRBV5-4 with TRBJ2-1; TRBD1 is a possible D gene (6 bases). Trimming pared 5 bases from V and 9 bases from J, leaving 18 bases between. Germline V lookup: CDR1 SGHNT, CDR2 YYREEE (reference sequence). There are 14 residues in the CDR3. The DNA of the CDR3 is TGTGCCAGCAGACCCTCGTCTATGGACAGTGAGCAGTTCTTC. This encodes CASRPSSMDSEQFF.

The chain recombines TRBV30 with TRBJ1-2, with D unclear. The germline V gene has CDR1 GTSNPN and CDR2 SVGIG (reference sequence). Trimming shortened V by 3 bases and J by 7 bases, and 18 bases separated the two germline ends. The CDR3 extends over 14 amino acids. The CDR3 DNA sequence: TGTGCCTGGAGCCCCCTGGCAGGATCAACTGGCTACACCTTC. Its protein product is CAWSPLAGSTGYTF.

In its sample, this clone was seen once. The chain is built from TRBV5-1 and TRBJ2-3, with 9 bases matching TRBD2. V was clipped by 0 bases and J by 3 bases; unmatched bases: 5. CDR1 and CDR2 (germline): SGHRS, YFSETQ. The length of the CDR3 is 16 residues. As DNA, the CDR3 is TGCGCCAGCAGCTTGGCCCCGCGGGGGGGAACAGATACGCAGTATTTT. It specifies CASSLAPRGGTDTQYF. The whole variable domain, remainder taken from reference TRBV5-1 and TRBJ2-3, is KAGVTQTPRYLIKTRGQQVTLSCSPISGHRSVSWYQQTPGQGLQFLFEYFSETQRNKGNFPGRFSGRQFSNSRSEMNVSTLELGDSALYLCASSLAPRGGTDTQYFGPGTRLTVL.

The rearrangement joins TRBV21-1 to TRBJ1-5; TRBD1, the table's D call, lacks a check against the DNA. TRBV21-1 is a documented pseudogene. This CDR3 region has 13 residues. CDR3 in DNA: TGTGCCAGGGCGAGGGGGAGCAATCAGCCCCAGCATTTT. As protein: CARARGSNQPQHF.

In DNA, the CDR3 is TGTGCCAGCCATCTCGGGGGGGCAGGCTACAATGAGCAGTTCTTC. Its translation: CASHLGGAGYNEQFF. The chain uses TRBV6-5 and TRBJ2-1, with TRBD2 matching over 8 bases. V gave up 8 bases and J gave up 3 bases; unmatched junction bases: 9. This CDR3 has 15 amino acids. In germline, CDR1 is MNHEY, CDR2 SVGAGI.

As for this clone: Germline is not matched at one junction end, which may reflect a read error. The chain has TRBV9 and TRBJ2-7; D is uncertain. The CDR3 is 14 residues long. Germline V gives CDR1 SGDLS, CDR2 YYNGEE. CDR3 DNA: TGTGCCAGCAGCGTAGATATGTTCTCCGACGAGCAGTACTTC. Translating it yields CASSVDMFSDEQYF.

The chain carries TRBV28 and TRBJ1-1; 9 nucleotides match TRBD1. This CDR3 has 16 residues. J was trimmed by 0 bases and V by 3 bases; bases with no gene match: 5. In germline, CDR1 is MDHEN, CDR2 SYDVKM. The CDR3 DNA sequence: TGTGCCAGCAGTTTTGGACAGGGGTTCGTGAACACTGAAGCTTTCTTT. Translating it yields CASSFGQGFVNTEAFF.

V gene TRBV5-1 combines with J gene TRBJ1-3; the D gene is possibly TRBD1 (5 bases). The CDR3 sequence is 14 residues long. Deletions cut 8 bases from V and 2 bases from J, with 14 bases between. Germline CDR1 SGHRS, CDR2 YFSETQ. The CDR3 region is CASAQGGPGNTIYF. For the CDR3, the DNA is TGCGCCAGTGCTCAGGGTGGGCCTGGAAACACCATATATTTT.

The rearrangement joins TRBV23-1 to TRBJ1-2, with TRBD1 matching over 7 bases. TRBV23-1 is treated as an ORF (open reading frame) with a function not yet certain. The CDR3 length is 13 residues. V shed 8 bases, J shed 6 bases, and the junction held 9 bases outside the gene matches. CDR3 loop: CASVQQGKDGYTF. The CDR3 DNA is TGCGCCAGCGTGCAACAGGGGAAGGATGGCTACACCTTC.

There are a few counts of this clone. The V gene is TRBV6-5, the J gene TRBJ1-1; D is ambiguous. The germline V gene encodes CDR1 MNHEY and CDR2 SVGAGI. The CDR3 consists of 14 residues. The ends were cut back, 0 bases at V and 0 bases at J, with 5 bases in the middle. In nucleotides, the CDR3 is TGTGCCAGCAGTTACTCGAGGGTGAACACTGAAGCTTTCTTT. Protein product: CASSYSRVNTEAFF.

This sequence joins TRBV9 and TRBJ1-1; 9 bases align to TRBD1. The CDR3 runs 20 residues. CDR1 is SGDLS, CDR2 YYNGEE, per germline. After removal of 4 bases from V and 0 bases from J, the junction contained 19 bases not matched to a gene. For the CDR3, the DNA is TGTGCCAGCAGCAGAGGGTTAAACAGGGGGCGCCTTTCAGTGAACACTGAAGCTTTCTTT. This translates into CASSRGLNRGRLSVNTEAFF.